The rows below give T cell receptor beta chains drawn from one sample of a study of T-cell memory formation after mild COVID-19. TCRdb reprocessed the 5' RACE reads with MiXCR, giving one entry per CDR3 protein. The data contain about half a million distinct CDR3 sequences, around a sixth of them singletons. The sample taken for sequencing was PBMCs or a T cell subset sorted from them (not recorded which). These receptors all stem from an adult woman who had mild COVID-19 (a few samples of this study predate the infection). Cell type and time point are not known. Each CDR3 is given with its conserved first and last residue.

CDR3 protein: CAISGQGVVQPQHF
J gene: TRBJ1-5
V gene: TRBV10-3

CDR3 protein: CASSSHLGGPPYEQYF
J gene: TRBJ2-7
V gene: TRBV12-3/TRBV12-4

CDR3 protein: CASIGRSSYNEQFF
J gene: TRBJ2-1
V gene: TRBV6-1

CDR3 protein: CATSDTDRNTGELFF
J gene: TRBJ2-2
V gene: TRBV24-1

CDR3 protein: CASSRRAQFTDTQYF
J gene: TRBJ2-3
V gene: TRBV7-8

CDR3 protein: CAISESEGSAEAFF
J gene: TRBJ1-1
V gene: TRBV10-3

CDR3 protein: CASSLEGQLSTDTQYF
J gene: TRBJ2-3
V gene: TRBV7-3

CDR3 protein: CASSPERTDTQYF
J gene: TRBJ2-3
V gene: TRBV18

CDR3 protein: CSAILPIGRSYEQYF
J gene: TRBJ2-7
V gene: TRBV20-1

CDR3 protein: CAISDGSYQETQYF
J gene: TRBJ2-5
V gene: TRBV10-3

CDR3 protein: CASSLDPDRSETQYF
J gene: TRBJ2-5
V gene: TRBV7-8

CDR3 protein: CASMRTSGVETQYF
J gene: TRBJ2-5
V gene: TRBV12-3/TRBV12-4

CDR3 protein: CASSSFTGTGELFF
J gene: TRBJ2-2
V gene: TRBV7-3

CDR3 protein: CASSSRGGVEFF
J gene: TRBJ2-1
V gene: TRBV12-3/TRBV12-4

CDR3 protein: CASSPGQGHYGYTF
J gene: TRBJ1-2
V gene: TRBV12-3/TRBV12-4

CDR3 protein: CASSLLRVEQYF
J gene: TRBJ2-7
V gene: TRBV12-3/TRBV12-4

CDR3 protein: CASSPELLRTDTQYF
J gene: TRBJ2-3
V gene: TRBV18

CDR3 protein: CASSLVGHPGDTQYF
J gene: TRBJ2-3
V gene: TRBV7-2

CDR3 protein: CASSPNRGFYEQYF
J gene: TRBJ2-7
V gene: TRBV12-3/TRBV12-4

CDR3 protein: CASSLAREVGQETQYF
J gene: TRBJ2-5
V gene: TRBV5-1

CDR3 protein: CASSYNGMAGNTIYF
J gene: TRBJ1-3
V gene: TRBV6-2/TRBV6-3

CDR3 protein: CASSYTGGSNTQYF
J gene: TRBJ2-3
V gene: TRBV6-5

CDR3 protein: CASSQDGLVGVDEQFF
J gene: TRBJ2-1
V gene: TRBV14

CDR3 protein: CASSYYSGRNSYEQYF
J gene: TRBJ2-7
V gene: TRBV7-8

CDR3 protein: CSARTPSNQPQHF
J gene: TRBJ1-5
V gene: TRBV20-1

CDR3 protein: CSAFHGGAVRETQYF
J gene: TRBJ2-5
V gene: TRBV20-1

CDR3 protein: CSARENPGYEQYF
J gene: TRBJ2-7
V gene: TRBV20-1

CDR3 protein: CASSPLAGGLADTQYF
J gene: TRBJ2-3
V gene: TRBV5-5

CDR3 protein: CAISARDYADTQYF
J gene: TRBJ2-3
V gene: TRBV10-3

CDR3 protein: CASSSIGQRLYEQYF
J gene: TRBJ2-7
V gene: TRBV7-9

CDR3 protein: CASSQGALNTEAFF
J gene: TRBJ1-1
V gene: TRBV4-1

CDR3 protein: CASSLLERGVYEQYF
J gene: TRBJ2-7
V gene: TRBV7-9

CDR3 protein: CASSVVSENTEAFF
J gene: TRBJ1-1
V gene: TRBV9

CDR3 protein: CASSWEGGGHSPLHF
J gene: TRBJ1-6
V gene: TRBV7-2

CDR3 protein: CASSPMGQAPYEQYF
J gene: TRBJ2-7
V gene: TRBV18

CDR3 protein: CASSLAGTSGYEQYF
J gene: TRBJ2-7
V gene: TRBV5-6

CDR3 protein: CASSLNTQPQHF
J gene: TRBJ1-5
V gene: TRBV12-3/TRBV12-4

CDR3 protein: CASSLDFGAYEQYF
J gene: TRBJ2-7
V gene: TRBV12-3/TRBV12-4

CDR3 protein: CASSPTLKTQYF
J gene: TRBJ2-5
V gene: TRBV6-2/TRBV6-3

CDR3 protein: CASSQQAGATYEQYF
J gene: TRBJ2-7
V gene: TRBV4-3

CDR3 protein: CASSQDRERAGELFF
J gene: TRBJ2-2
V gene: TRBV5-1

CDR3 protein: CASSLTSLHNEQFF
J gene: TRBJ2-1
V gene: TRBV11-2

CDR3 protein: CATRGSPMGYEQYF
J gene: TRBJ2-7
V gene: TRBV6-6

CDR3 protein: CASSLTAGPLTGELFF
J gene: TRBJ2-2
V gene: TRBV7-2

CDR3 protein: CASTEGLQNTEAFF
J gene: TRBJ1-1
V gene: TRBV2

CDR3 protein: CAISDLGLTADEQFF
J gene: TRBJ2-1
V gene: TRBV10-3

CDR3 protein: CASSYIPWNDTEAFF
J gene: TRBJ1-1
V gene: TRBV12-3/TRBV12-4

CDR3 protein: CASTLSPWDRQETQYF
J gene: TRBJ2-5
V gene: TRBV5-4

CDR3 protein: CASSSGQGIINEQFF
J gene: TRBJ2-1
V gene: TRBV5-6

CDR3 protein: CATGRETGELFF
J gene: TRBJ2-2
V gene: TRBV24-1

CDR3 protein: CASSDVMGDTEAFF
J gene: TRBJ1-1
V gene: TRBV2

CDR3 protein: CASSFVGQETQYF
J gene: TRBJ2-5
V gene: TRBV27

CDR3 protein: CASSFGTSGQETQYF
J gene: TRBJ2-5
V gene: TRBV5-8

CDR3 protein: CASSLNGGEYIQYF
J gene: TRBJ2-4
V gene: TRBV5-1